Listed below are T cell receptor beta chains from one sample, sequenced in a study of blood T cells in healthy people across ages. TCRdb ran MiXCR on the 5' RACE reads and lists one entry per CDR3 protein. The table records roughly 1.7 million distinct CDR3 sequences, roughly 32% of them present only once. Sequenced input: blood. The receptors stem from a woman aged 25-40 years in good health. CDR3s include the opening cysteine and the closing phenylalanine or tryptophan. A D gene is named only where the DNA matches it firmly. A clone size is listed for some rows: how often the clone was seen (once, few, many), or a class if it is expanded.

clone size	D gene	J gene	V gene	CDR3 DNA	CDR3 protein
few	TRBD2	TRBJ2-1	TRBV7-2	TGTGCCAGCAGCTCCCAAAAACGGACTAGCGGGAGGGCCCGCAATGAGCAGTTCTTC	CASSSQKRTSGRARNEQFF
-	-	TRBJ1-6	TRBV20-1	TGCAGTGCTGAGGACACGGTAGCTGACAATTCACCCCTCCACTTT	CSAEDTVADNSPLHF
-	TRBD1	TRBJ2-5	TRBV6-1	TGTGCCAGCAGTCCCCGGGACAGCCGCAAAGAGACCCAGTACTTC	CASSPRDSRKETQYF
-	-	TRBJ1-4	TRBV2	TGTGCCAGCAGTGAATATCGGGGACGGCTAGAAAAACTGTTTTTT	CASSEYRGRLEKLFF
many	TRBD2	TRBJ2-7	TRBV5-1	TGCGCCAGCAGCTTGGGGCTAGCGGGAGGTCCCAACTACGAGCAGTACTTC	CASSLGLAGGPNYEQYF
-	-	TRBJ1-1	TRBV28	TGTGCCAGCAGTTTAAGCTCCCCCGGGGCTTTCTTT	CASSLSSPGAFF
-	-	TRBJ2-5	TRBV28	TGTGCCGGCAGAACAGAGGGTAGTCAAGAGACCCAGTACTTC	CAGRTEGSQETQYF
few	TRBD2	TRBJ2-3	TRBV11-2	TGTGCCAGCAGCTTAATGTTAGCGGGGGGAGGGGATACGCAGTATTTT	CASSLMLAGGGDTQYF
few	-	TRBJ2-2	TRBV6-2/TRBV6-3	TGTGCCACCCAGCGGTCCGGGGAGCTGTTTTTT	CATQRSGELFF
-	TRBD1	TRBJ1-2	TRBV6-1	TGTGCCAGCAGTACTCGGCAGGGGGTTTGGGGCTACACCTTC	CASSTRQGVWGYTF
-	-	TRBJ1-2	TRBV3-1	TGTGCCAGCAGCCAACCGGGATGTTCCTTTTATGGCTACACCTTC	CASSQPGCSFYGYTF
-	TRBD2	TRBJ2-3	TRBV5-1	TGCGCCAGCAGCTTCCGACTAGCGGGAGGGTTGGACAGCACAGATACGCAGTATTTT	CASSFRLAGGLDSTDTQYF
few	-	TRBJ2-1	TRBV7-9	TGTGCCAGCAATAGCGGTCATTACAATGAGCAGTTCTTC	CASNSGHYNEQFF
many	-	TRBJ2-1	TRBV14	TGTGCCAGCAGCCCCGGACGGGAGCAGTTCTTC	CASSPGREQFF
-	TRBD2	TRBJ2-5	TRBV9	TGTGTCAGCAGCGTAGCACTAGCGGGAGAACGAGAGACCCAGTACTTC	CVSSVALAGERETQYF
-	-	TRBJ2-7	TRBV28	TGTGCCAGCAGTTTTAAGAGGGTGACATCCTCCTACGAGCAGTACTTC	CASSFKRVTSSYEQYF
once	TRBD1	TRBJ1-5	TRBV3-1	TGTGCCAGCAGCCCGGGGCAGGGGGTATGGCCCCAGCATTTT	CASSPGQGVWPQHF
-	-	TRBJ2-1	TRBV20-1	TGCAGTGCTAGAAGACGGGGGATAGAGAACAATGAGCAGTTCTTC	CSARRRGIENNEQFF
-	-	TRBJ2-2	TRBV7-6	TGTGCCAGCAGCCCGACAGCTCTTAACACCGGGGAGCTGTTTTTT	CASSPTALNTGELFF
few	-	TRBJ2-2	TRBV7-9	TGTGCCAGCAGTCACCGGGAGCCACTTTTTTTAAACACCGGGGAGCTGTTTTTT	CASSHREPLFLNTGELFF
once	TRBD2	TRBJ2-7	TRBV5-1	TGCGCCAGCAGCATCTACGGGACTAGCGGGGGTGTAGCCTACGAGCAGTACTTC	CASSIYGTSGGVAYEQYF
many	TRBD2	TRBJ2-3	TRBV29-1	TGCAGCATGACTAGCGGGAGAAAAGATACGCAGTATTTT	CSMTSGRKDTQYF
-	TRBD1	TRBJ2-6	TRBV29-1	TGCAGCGTTGAAGAAGACAGGGGAATAGTGACTGGGGTCAACGTCCGGACTTTC	CSVEEDRGIVTGVNVRTF
-	TRBD1	TRBJ1-2	TRBV5-1	TGCGCCAGCAGCATAGGACAGGGGTGGTCTGGCTACACCTTC	CASSIGQGWSGYTF
-	-	TRBJ1-2	TRBV5-1	TGCGCCAGCAGCCCCGATGGTTTAGGCAATGGCTACACCTTC	CASSPDGLGNGYTF
-	-	TRBJ2-5	TRBV4-2	TGTGCCAGCAGCCAAGATGGGGGGCGGAAGACCCAGTACTTC	CASSQDGGRKTQYF
few	-	TRBJ1-1	TRBV28	TGTGCCAGCAGTTTATGGGCCGGGACAACTGAAGCTTTCTTT	CASSLWAGTTEAFF
-	-	TRBJ1-6	TRBV4-1	TGCGCCAGCACAGGGGTTGGTTCCTATAATTCACCCCTCCACTTT	CASTGVGSYNSPLHF
few	-	TRBJ2-1	TRBV29-1	TGCAGCGTTGTACCCCACGGGCCGGGCAATGAGCAGTTCTTC	CSVVPHGPGNEQFF
many	-	TRBJ2-1	TRBV7-9	TGTGCCAGCAGCTCCAATATGGGGCAGTTCTTC	CASSSNMGQFF
few	-	TRBJ2-2	TRBV6-5	TGTGCCAGCAGTTACAAGGAGGCCGGGGAGCTGTTTTTT	CASSYKEAGELFF
-	TRBD1	TRBJ2-7	TRBV27	TGTGCCACCAGACCGACCGGGACAGGGATGAACGAGCAGTACTTC	CATRPTGTGMNEQYF
-	-	TRBJ2-1	TRBV4-1	TGCGCCAGCAGCCAAGAAGTAGGTTCTAGAAATGAGCAGTTCTTC	CASSQEVGSRNEQFF
few	-	TRBJ1-2	TRBV3-1	TGTGCCAGCAGCTTCGGAAAGGGAGCTGGCTACACCTTC	CASSFGKGAGYTF
-	-	TRBJ2-1	TRBV5-1	TGCGCCAGCACCGACAGCCTCAATGAGCAGTTCTTC	CASTDSLNEQFF
few	-	TRBJ2-1	TRBV7-9	TGTGCCAGCAGCTTAAATGCCGCGTGGGTGGATGAGCAGTTCTTC	CASSLNAAWVDEQFF
-	-	TRBJ2-3	TRBV11-1	TGTGCCAGCAGCTTCCGCGAGCCTAGCACAGATACGCAGTATTTT	CASSFREPSTDTQYF
-	TRBD1	TRBJ1-2	TRBV9	TGTGCCAGCAGCGCCCTCGGAGGGGGCCTCTATGGCTACACCTTC	CASSALGGGLYGYTF
-	-	TRBJ2-1	TRBV19	TGTGCCAGTAACTCGGCTAGTCTAGATGAGCAGTTCTTC	CASNSASLDEQFF
few	TRBD2	TRBJ2-3	TRBV4-1	TGCGCCAGCAGCCAGGGACGGGAGGGCCGCACAGATACGCAGTATTTT	CASSQGREGRTDTQYF
-	TRBD2	TRBJ2-7	TRBV6-2/TRBV6-3	TGTGCCAGCAGGCCTCTAGCGGGAGGGCTCTCCCCCTCATCCCACGAGCAGTACTTC	CASRPLAGGLSPSSHEQYF
-	-	TRBJ2-7	TRBV20-1	TGCAGTGTGGCGGACCAAATCTACGAGCAGTACTTC	CSVADQIYEQYF
once	-	TRBJ2-2	TRBV4-1	TGCGCCAGCAGCCAGACGGGGTTCACCGGGGAGCGGTTTTTT	CASSQTGFTGERFF
few	TRBD1	TRBJ2-1	TRBV4-1	TGCGCCAGCAGCCTCAGAGAAGGGGGCGCTGGCAATGAGCAGTTCTTC	CASSLREGGAGNEQFF
-	-	TRBJ2-1	TRBV7-3	TGTGCCAGCAGCCAGGCTAGCGCTTACAATGAGCAGTTCTTC	CASSQASAYNEQFF
-	TRBD1	TRBJ2-3	TRBV29-1	TGCAGCGTTGAAGATCGGGACAGTTCCTATACGCAGTATTTT	CSVEDRDSSYTQYF
few	-	TRBJ2-1	TRBV6-1	TGTGCCAGCAGTGTGTCCGGGATTGAGCAGTTCTTC	CASSVSGIEQFF
-	TRBD2	TRBJ2-2	TRBV12-3/TRBV12-4	TGTGCCAGCAGTTCACCCCAGCGGGAGGGCCGTACCGGGGAGCTGTTTTTT	CASSSPQREGRTGELFF
many	-	TRBJ2-5	TRBV5-6	TGTGCCAGCAGCTCCACGGACCTAGGGGAGACCCAGTACTTC	CASSSTDLGETQYF
once	-	TRBJ2-5	TRBV2	TGTGCCAGCAGTGAAGAGGACAGCGCGGCGGAGACCCAGTACTTC	CASSEEDSAAETQYF
few	-	TRBJ1-1	TRBV4-1	TGCGCCAGCAGCCAAGGTTGGAGGGAGGGAACTGAAGCTTTCTTT	CASSQGWREGTEAFF
-	TRBD2	TRBJ2-7	TRBV28	TGTGCCTGCAGCACTCACTCCGGGACTAGCTACGAGCAGTACTTC	CACSTHSGTSYEQYF
-	-	TRBJ2-7	TRBV5-6	TGTGCCAGCAGCTTGGCCAGGTCGGCGGGGACCTCCTACGAGCAGTACTTC	CASSLARSAGTSYEQYF
few	-	TRBJ1-1	TRBV15	TGTGCCACCAGCAGTCTATTCCGGGATGCTGAAGCTTTCTTT	CATSSLFRDAEAFF
-	-	TRBJ1-1	TRBV10-2	TGCGCCAGCACCGACAGTAACGGGGCTTTCTTT	CASTDSNGAFF
-	TRBD1	TRBJ1-6	TRBV28	TGTGCCAGCAGTTTACCCCCGGGACAGGCCATCTATAATTCACCCCTCCACTTT	CASSLPPGQAIYNSPLHF